This TCR beta chain was documented in a study of beta chain features in type 1 diabetes. The germline CDR1 and CDR2 sequences are SGHDN and FVKESK. V was pared by 5 bases and J by 5 bases, with 9 bases of the junction left unmatched. This CDR3 contains 17 residues. CD45RO/CCR7/CD25/CD127/CD95/CD27 sorting isolated CD4+ naive, central memory, regulatory and stem cell-like memory cells. This clone was seen a handful of times. Expressed TCRB transcripts were sequenced after all isolated RNA was converted to cDNA. The method was immunoSEQ multiplex PCR; TCRdb's version includes in-frame clones alone and lacks a portion of them. The sample carries 900,000 or so clones, 15% to 20% recorded once.

Sequencing was performed on naive CD4+ T cells from blood. This chain connects TRBV14 to TRBJ2-3, with 14 bases aligning to TRBD2. This TCR was recovered from a woman between 18 and 29 years old in good health. The CDR3 sequence: CASSIHPTSGRGDTQYF. CDR3 in DNA: TGTGCCAGCAGCATCCACCCGACTAGCGGGAGGGGAGATACGCAGTATTTT. The entire variable domain, with the rest obtained from reference TRBV14 and TRBJ2-3, is as follows: EAGVTQFPSHSVIEKGQTVTLRCDPISGHDNLYWYRRVMGKEIKFLLHFVKESKQDESGMPNNRFLAERTGGTYSTLKVQPAELEDSGVYFCASSIHPTSGRGDTQYFGPGTRLTVL.